This passage covers 26 T cell receptor beta chains from one sample sequenced in a study of T cells expressing NK-cell markers (dated by TCRdb to the early 2020s). Library method: 5' RACE. Instrument on record: Illumina HiSeq 2000. Reprocessed by TCRdb, the reads give a single entry per CDR3 protein sequence, without DNA. The record for this sample contains a few hundred thousand distinct CDR3 sequences. Around 5.3% of the sample is held by the ten biggest clonotypes. Sequencing was performed on blood T cells: a sorted CD56 or NKG2C T cell subset, CD4+ or CD8+ T cells, or bulk PBMC T cells (not recorded which). These receptors originate from a man aged 18 to 69 in good health.

This chain joins TRBV20-1 and TRBJ2-5; TCRdb designates TRBD1, a call that cannot be tested without DNA. Germline-derived CDR1 and CDR2 are DFQATT and SNEGSKA (reference sequence). This CDR3 has 12 residues. The CDR3 is CSAGTVKETQYF.

The chain joins TRBV6-5 to TRBJ1-3; checking the TCRdb D call of TRBD1 is not possible without DNA. Germline CDR1 MNHEY, CDR2 SVGAGI. This CDR3 comprises 15 residues. CDR3 protein: CASSLGGGRGNTIYF.

The rearrangement joins TRBV7-8 to TRBJ2-7; TCRdb's D call, TRBD1, is unchecked because there is no DNA. The germline V gene encodes CDR1 SGHVS and CDR2 FQNEAQ. This CDR3 comprises 14 residues. The CDR3 loop reads CASSIQGLLGEQYF.

The chain recombines TRBV7-2 with TRBJ2-5; TCRdb gives TRBD2 as the D gene, but with no DNA this cannot be confirmed. The CDR3 loop spans 17 amino acids. Per the germline V gene, CDR1 is SGHTA and CDR2 is FQGNSA. This chain's CDR3 is CASSLRGLAGDQETQYF.

The chain links TRBV3-1 to TRBJ2-7; the TCRdb D gene call, TRBD1, has no DNA to confirm it. The CDR3 extends over 13 amino acids. Germline CDR1 is LGHDT and CDR2 is YNNKEL (reference sequence). The CDR3: CASSHGQSGKQYF.

CDR3 sequence: CASSFRTSPQETQYF. The rearrangement joins TRBV7-9 to TRBJ2-5; there is no DNA to check the TCRdb D call of TRBD2. CDR3 length: 15 residues. Germline V gene data show CDR1 as SEHNR and CDR2 as FQNEAQ (reference sequence).

V is TRBV5-1 and J is TRBJ2-3; TCRdb names TRBD2, which stays unverified in the absence of DNA. Germline V gene data show CDR1 as SGHRS and CDR2 as YFSETQ. The CDR3 extends over 16 amino acids. This CDR3 reads CASGTGTSGATDTQYF.

The chain carries TRBV15 and TRBJ2-6. The CDR3 runs to 16 residues. The germline CDR1 and CDR2 sequences are LNHNV and YYDKDF (reference sequence). This chain's CDR3 is CATSRDVRSGANVLTF. Supplemented by reference TRBV15 and TRBJ2-6, the full variable domain reads DAMVIQNPRYQVTQFGKPVTLSCSQTLNHNVMYWYQQKSSQAPKLLFHYYDKDFNNEADTPDNFQSRRPNTSFCFLDIRSPGLGDTAMYLCATSRDVRSGANVLTFGAGSRLTVL.

J is TRBJ2-7 and V is TRBV7-2; TCRdb calls TRBD1, which cannot be checked without DNA. The germline CDR1 and CDR2 sequences are SGHTA and FQGNSA. CDR3 size: 13 residues. The CDR3 is CASSHRDRNEQYF. Using reference TRBV7-2 and TRBJ2-7 for the parts outside the CDR3, the full variable domain is GAGVSQSPSNKVTEKGKDVELRCDPISGHTALYWYRQSLGQGLEFLIYFQGNSAPDKSGLPSDRFSAERTGGSVSTLTIQRTQQEDSAVYLCASSHRDRNEQYFGPGTRLTVT.

CDR3 protein: CASSRTGTDIYEQYF. J is TRBJ2-7 and V is TRBV3-1; the D call from TCRdb, TRBD1, cannot be confirmed without DNA. The CDR3 contains 15 residues. The germline gives CDR1 LGHDT, CDR2 YNNKEL (reference sequence).

The chain recombines TRBV12-3 or TRBV12-4 with TRBJ2-5; TCRdb's assignment of TRBD1 cannot be checked, as there is no DNA. This CDR3 comprises 17 residues. The CDR3: CASSSNLLGDRGETQYF.

The J gene is TRBJ2-7, the V gene TRBV11-2; TCRdb outputs TRBD1, but without DNA this stays unchecked. This CDR3 contains 14 residues. The germline V gene encodes CDR1 SGHAT and CDR2 FQNNGV. The chain's CDR3 is CASSETDSFYEQYF.

The J gene is TRBJ1-5, the V gene TRBV11-2; without DNA, the TCRdb call of TRBD1 cannot be checked. The CDR3 spans 15 residues. The germline gives CDR1 SGHAT, CDR2 FQNNGV. The chain's CDR3 is CASSLQGVGGQPQHF.

The rearrangement joins TRBV6-2 or TRBV6-3 to TRBJ2-5; TCRdb names TRBD1, which stays unverified in the absence of DNA. CDR3 length equals 14 residues. CDR1 is MNHEY and CDR2 is SVGEGT in the germline V gene. CDR3 sequence: CASSYTGPSETQYF.

The chain recombines TRBV18 with TRBJ2-7; TCRdb reports TRBD1, a call that lacks DNA to check it against. The length of the CDR3 is 15 residues. CDR1 is KGHSH and CDR2 is LQKENI in the germline V gene. The CDR3 sequence: CASSPRGQGRYEQYF. Filled out from reference TRBV18 and TRBJ2-7, the complete variable domain reads NAGVMQNPRHLVRRRGQEARLRCSPMKGHSHVYWYRQLPEEGLKFMVYLQKENIIDESGMPKERFSAEFPKEGPSILRIQQVVRGDSAAYFCASSPRGQGRYEQYFGPGTRLTVT.

The genes are TRBV4-2 and TRBJ2-5; absent DNA, TCRdb's TRBD2 call cannot be checked. There are 16 residues in the CDR3. CDR1 LGHNA and CDR2 YNFKEQ come from the germline V gene. The CDR3 region is CASSPGASGGIETQYF.

The chain couples TRBV20-1 to TRBJ2-6; lacking DNA, the TRBD1 call made by TCRdb goes unchecked. The germline V gene has CDR1 DFQATT and CDR2 SNEGSKA (reference sequence). The length of the CDR3 is 16 residues. CDR3 sequence: CSASQNRVFGANVLTF.

The chain's CDR3 is CSARDLNWGPRIYEQYF. The chain carries TRBV20-1 and TRBJ2-7; TCRdb selects TRBD1, and the lack of DNA leaves this call unchecked. CDR1 and CDR2 from the germline V gene are DFQATT and SNEGSKA (reference sequence). The CDR3 has 17 residues.

The rearrangement joins TRBV12-3 or TRBV12-4 to TRBJ1-4; the TRBD1 assignment by TCRdb is unverifiable without DNA. CDR3 length: 14 amino acids. CDR3 loop: CASGGGRNDEKLFF.

This rearrangement joins TRBV14 to TRBJ2-1. From germline, CDR1 is SGHDN and CDR2 FVKESK. This CDR3 is built from 18 residues. The CDR3 here is CASSPLRSSGWTGNEQFF. Full variable domain (missing parts from reference TRBV14 and TRBJ2-1): EAGVTQFPSHSVIEKGQTVTLRCDPISGHDNLYWYRRVMGKEIKFLLHFVKESKQDESGMPNNRFLAERTGGTYSTLKVQPAELEDSGVYFCASSPLRSSGWTGNEQFFGPGTRLTVL.

The rearrangement links TRBV15 to TRBJ1-6; the TCRdb D gene call, TRBD1, has no DNA to confirm it. CDR1 and CDR2 from the germline V gene are LNHNV and YYDKDF (reference sequence). This CDR3 contains 15 residues. CDR3 in amino acids: CATSRNRDDYSPLHF.

The V gene is TRBV14, the J gene TRBJ1-1. This CDR3 spans 11 amino acids. CDR1 and CDR2 from the germline V gene are SGHDN and FVKESK. CDR3: CATKGRTEAFF.

V and J are TRBV19 and TRBJ2-4; as DNA is missing, the TRBD1 call by TCRdb cannot be tested. There are 16 residues in the CDR3. Germline V gives CDR1 LNHDA, CDR2 SQIVND (reference sequence). The chain's CDR3 is CASSIRSGQGLNIQYF.

The chain combines TRBV3-1 with TRBJ1-5; with no DNA, the TCRdb D assignment of TRBD1 cannot be verified. Germline values: CDR1 LGHDT, CDR2 YNNKEL (reference sequence). This CDR3 has 14 residues. The CDR3 reads CASSDRGINQPQHF.

This chain uses TRBV6-5 with TRBJ1-2; TCRdb's D gene call, TRBD1, goes unchecked for lack of DNA. This CDR3 has 14 residues. CDR1 and CDR2 (germline): MNHEY, SVGAGI. The CDR3 loop is CASSYYPGTDGYTF.

This chain uses TRBV9 with TRBJ2-3; the TRBD1 assignment by TCRdb is unverifiable without DNA. There are 15 residues in the CDR3. The germline V gene encodes CDR1 SGDLS and CDR2 YYNGEE. The CDR3 is CASSVVSSTGDTQYF.